This entry describes one T cell receptor (beta chain). The data originate from a study of blood T cell repertoires in COVID-19. The wider study: There were acute and convalescent COVID-19 samples, and they came from the United States, Italy and Spain. Sample material is recorded as cDNA or gDNA derived from T cells, B-cell-depleted T cells, or PBMCs.

There are 18 residues in the CDR3. Germline assignment: CDR1 SGHRS and CDR2 YFSETQ. Trimming removed 3 bases from V and 1 base from J, with 19 bases in between. As processed by the authors: The authors estimated nucleated cell counts from reference gene primer amplification. Generated by immunoSEQ multiplex PCR, the TCRdb table keeps only in-frame clones and is missing some. V and J calls and clone size are those listed in that table; D and trimming were worked out from the DNA. The sample lists around 300,000 clones; 85% to 90% were seen once. Sequences were obtained from peripheral blood. The gene calls are TRBV5-1 and TRBJ2-2, with D perhaps TRBD2 (7 bases). The TCR was taken from a human donor in a cohort sampled during active COVID-19. In DNA form, the CDR3 reads TGCGCCAGCAGCTCCGGCCTACGGGGAGGGGGGAACACCGGGGAGCTGTTTTTT. It encodes CASSSGLRGGGNTGELFF.